The 26 T cell receptor beta chains below all came from one sample that was sequenced in a study of CD8+CD57+ T cells in acquired aplastic anemia. It was genomic DNA that served as the template for profiling TCR beta VDJ and CDR3. Via MiXCR, TCRdb re-called the reads, giving one row per CDR3 protein. The sample lists 75,000 to 90,000 distinct CDR3 sequences; approximately 46% were seen once. The sequencing input was sorted CD4+, CD8+, or CD8+CD57+ T cells (not recorded which) from PBMCs. The receptors shown here come from a human donor in good health, serving as a control.

This clonotype was counted at least ten times. The chain couples TRBV19 to TRBJ1-5; 9 bases map to TRBD1. The CDR3 covers 19 residues. Trimming took 6 bases from V and 0 from J; bases not matched to a gene: 15. CDR1 LNHDA and CDR2 SQIVND come from the germline V gene (reference sequence). CDR3 sequence reads: CASRLAVGTGTYSNQPQHF. The CDR3 DNA reads TGTGCCAGTAGACTCGCGGTGGGGACAGGGACCTATAGCAATCAGCCCCAGCATTTT. The variable domain in full, completed from reference TRBV19 and TRBJ1-5, reads DGGITQSPKYLFRKEGQNVTLSCEQNLNHDAMYWYRQDPGQGLRLIYYSQIVNDFQKGDIAEGYSVSREKKESFPLTVTSAQKNPTAFYLCASRLAVGTGTYSNQPQHFGDGTRLSIL.

The J gene is TRBJ2-3, the V gene TRBV4-1; D call uncertain. The V end was cut by 3 bases, the J end by 1 base, with 5 bases between. Germline CDR1 is MGHRA and CDR2 is YSYEKL. The CDR3 spans 13 residues. CDR3 protein: CASSHPRTDTQYF. For the CDR3, the DNA is TGCGCCAGCAGCCATCCCCGCACAGATACGCAGTATTTT.

The J gene is TRBJ2-5, the V gene TRBV15, with 12 bases lining up with TRBD2. From germline, CDR1 is LNHNV and CDR2 YYDKDF (reference sequence). The V gene end was trimmed by 0 bases and the J gene end by 3 bases; junction bases not matched to a gene: 5. The CDR3 is made up of 17 amino acids. The CDR3 loop is CATSRDTRTSGEETQYF. The CDR3 DNA reads TGTGCCACCAGCAGAGATACGAGGACTAGCGGGGAAGAGACCCAGTACTTC.

The chain carries TRBV15 and TRBJ2-5; D ambiguous. This CDR3 spans 15 amino acids. Germline assignment: CDR1 LNHNV and CDR2 YYDKDF (reference sequence). The V gene lost 1 base and the J gene lost 3 bases, with 12 bases spanning the gap. In DNA form, the CDR3 reads TGTGCCACCAGCAGAGCTAGACGGCAGAAAGAGACCCAGTACTTC. Encoded protein: CATSRARRQKETQYF.

The chain combines TRBV2 with TRBJ1-2; D is unclear. Germline CDR1 reads SNHLY; CDR2 reads FYNNEI. This CDR3 is built from 15 residues. V lost 3 bases and J 4 bases, leaving 15 bases between the germline ends. This CDR3 reads CASSDESGIGYGYTF. The CDR3 DNA sequence: TGTGCCAGCAGTGACGAATCCGGGATCGGCTATGGCTACACCTTC.

In this sample, this clonotype turned up many times. J is TRBJ2-1 and V is TRBV20-1, with D tentatively TRBD2 (6 bases). This CDR3 has 14 amino acids. Germline V CDR1 and CDR2: DFQATT, SNEGSKA (reference sequence). V dropped 0 bases and J dropped 3 bases, with 9 bases sitting between them. This CDR3 is CSARDPTSYNEQFF. DNA for the CDR3: TGCAGTGCTAGAGATCCGACTAGCTACAATGAGCAGTTCTTC.

The V and J genes are TRBV5-4 and TRBJ2-7; TRBD1 matches 8 bases. The CDR3 consists of 15 residues. Unmatched junction bases numbered 4, after V lost 0 bases and J lost 2 bases. Germline CDR1 reads SGHNT; CDR2 reads YYREEE (reference sequence). The CDR3 nucleotides are TGTGCCAGCAGCTTGGACCAGGGGGCACCCTACGAGCAGTACTTC. It specifies CASSLDQGAPYEQYF. The entire variable domain, with the rest obtained from reference TRBV5-4 and TRBJ2-7, is as follows: ETGVTQSPTHLIKTRGQQVTLRCSSQSGHNTVSWYQQALGQGPQFIFQYYREEENGRGNFPPRFSGLQFPNYSSELNVNALELDDSALYLCASSLDQGAPYEQYFGPGTRLTVT.

This clonotype was detected once. The J gene is TRBJ1-4, the V gene TRBV11-2; 9 bases fit TRBD1. CDR1 is SGHAT and CDR2 is FQNNGV in the germline V gene. The CDR3 is 16 amino acids. V was pared by 5 bases and J by 7 bases, with 11 bases of the junction left unmatched. Here the CDR3 reads CASSPGRGTGPEKLFF. CDR3 DNA sequence: TGTGCCAGCAGCCCTGGCCGCGGGACAGGGCCTGAAAAACTGTTTTTT. Full variable domain (outside the CDR3, taken from reference TRBV11-2 and TRBJ1-4): EAGVAQSPRYKIIEKRQSVAFWCNPISGHATLYWYQQILGQGPKLLIQFQNNGVVDDSQLPKDRFSAERLKGVDSTLKIQPAKLEDSAVYLCASSPGRGTGPEKLFFGSGTQLSVL.

The sample holds many counts of this clonotype. The chain recombines TRBV28 with TRBJ1-3; 9 bases map to TRBD1. The CDR3 covers 15 residues. The ends lost 5 bases at V and 4 bases at J; junction bases unmatched: 6. CDR1 MDHEN and CDR2 SYDVKM come from the germline V gene. This CDR3 is CASSRQGDGGNTIYF. The CDR3 coding sequence is TGTGCCAGCAGTCGACAGGGGGATGGAGGAAACACCATATATTTT. Full variable domain (outside the CDR3, taken from reference TRBV28 and TRBJ1-3): DVKVTQSSRYLVKRTGEKVFLECVQDMDHENMFWYRQDPGLGLRLIYFSYDVKMKEKGDIPEGYSVSREKKERFSLILESASTNQTSMYLCASSRQGDGGNTIYFGEGSWLTVV.

V gene TRBV6-1 combines with J gene TRBJ2-5; 10 bases are a match to TRBD2. With 4 bases clipped from V and 0 bases from J, the junction kept 8 bases outside the gene matches. In germline, CDR1 is MNHNS, CDR2 SASEGT. The CDR3 contains 17 residues. In DNA form, the CDR3 reads TGTGCCAGCAGTGGGGCCCTAGCGGGGGTATACCAAGAGACCCAGTACTTC. This gives the protein CASSGALAGVYQETQYF.

This clonotype was observed a handful of times. This chain connects TRBV15 to TRBJ1-5; 7 bases agree with TRBD1. CDR1 is LNHNV, CDR2 YYDKDF, per germline (reference sequence). The junction had 7 bases not matched to a gene; V was cut back by 4 bases and J by 1 base. CDR3 length equals 16 residues. The CDR3 DNA follows: TGTGCCACCAGCATAGGGGGACAGACAAGCAATCAGCCCCAGCATTTT. This codes for CATSIGGQTSNQPQHF.

This clonotype was seen repeatedly, ten times or more. The chain uses TRBV20-1 and TRBJ2-1, with 11 nucleotides matching TRBD2. The CDR3 runs to 16 residues. Germline assignment: CDR1 DFQATT and CDR2 SNEGSKA (reference sequence). Trimming cost V 6 bases and J 1 base; bases outside gene matches: 8. The CDR3 DNA is TGCAGTGCCGTCGCCCTAGCGGGAGGTTCCTACAATGAGCAGTTCTTC. Its protein product is CSAVALAGGSYNEQFF.

This clonotype was detected a few times. The J gene is TRBJ2-3, the V gene TRBV4-1; TRBD1 matches 8 bases. The V and J ends lost 0 bases and 6 bases, in that order; junction bases with no gene match: 2. The CDR3 has 14 amino acids. CDR1 MGHRA and CDR2 YSYEKL come from the germline V gene. CDR3 in amino acids: CASSQEGQADTQYF. CDR3 sequence (DNA): TGCGCCAGCAGCCAAGAGGGACAGGCGGATACGCAGTATTTT.

Concerning this clonotype: A much larger clone sits a single nucleotide away, making a read error possible. The chain is built from TRBV12-3 or TRBV12-4 and TRBJ1-1, with D perhaps TRBD1 (5 bases). CDR3 length: 12 residues. CDR3 nucleotide sequence: TGTGCCAGCAGTTTGGCGGGGACTGAAGCTTCCTTT. Amino acid sequence: CASSLAGTEASF.

This clonotype was counted many times. The chain uses TRBV12-3 or TRBV12-4 and TRBJ2-1; TRBD2 might be the D (5 bases). Trimming pared 7 bases from V and 6 bases from J, leaving 10 bases between. This CDR3 has 12 amino acids. The CDR3 sequence is CASMGDGNEQFF. In DNA, the CDR3 is TGTGCCAGCATGGGAGACGGCAATGAGCAGTTCTTC.

CDR3 residues: CASSSAQGANSPLHF. CDR3 nucleotides: TGTGCCAGCAGCTCCGCACAGGGGGCGAATTCACCCCTCCACTTT. J is TRBJ1-6 and V is TRBV7-9, with TRBD1 matching 9 bases. The CDR3 is 15 amino acids. Germline CDR1 SEHNR, CDR2 FQNEAQ (reference sequence). Unmatched junction bases numbered 5, after V lost 4 bases and J lost 7 bases. The full variable domain, completed using reference TRBV7-9 and TRBJ1-6, is DTGVSQNPRHKITKRGQNVTFRCDPISEHNRLYWYRQTLGQGPEFLTYFQNEAQLEKSRLLSDRFSAERPKGSFSTLEIQRTEQGDSAMYLCASSSAQGANSPLHFGNGTRLTVT.

The chain couples TRBV7-8 to TRBJ2-7; no clear D. Germline values: CDR1 SGHVS, CDR2 FQNEAQ. With 1 base removed from V and 6 bases from J, the gap between germline ends came to 10 bases. This CDR3 has 13 amino acids. The CDR3 DNA reads TGTGCCAGCAGCTTAGTCGTTCTGGGCGAGCAGTACTTC. Amino acids: CASSLVVLGEQYF.

This clonotype was counted a few times. One end of the junction is discordant with germline, which a read error may explain. This sequence joins TRBV24-1 and TRBJ2-7, with 7 nucleotides matching TRBD1. CDR1 KGHDR and CDR2 SFDVKD come from the germline V gene. This CDR3 region has 16 residues. This CDR3 reads CASSYSSTGSSYEQYF. The CDR3 DNA follows: TGTGCCAGCAGTTACTCCTCGACAGGGAGCTCCTACGAGCAGTACTTC.

V and J are TRBV27 and TRBJ1-5; TRBD1 matches 7 bases. CDR1 is MNHEY and CDR2 is SMNVEV in the germline V gene (reference sequence). The CDR3 covers 15 residues. The V gene end was trimmed by 5 bases and the J gene end by 4 bases; junction bases not matched to a gene: 8. CDR3 DNA sequence: TGTGCCAGCAGTCCGGAGGACAGGTGGAATCAGCCCCAGCATTTT. Its translation is CASSPEDRWNQPQHF.

This clonotype was counted at least ten times. The chain uses TRBV7-2 and TRBJ2-7, with TRBD1 matching over 8 bases. This CDR3 is built from 14 residues. The junction had 2 bases not matched to a gene; V was cut back by 1 base and J by 3 bases. CDR1 SGHTA and CDR2 FQGNSA come from the germline V gene. As DNA, the CDR3 is TGTGCCAGCAGCTTAGGGACAGGGTTCTACGAGCAGTACTTC. Translated, it gives CASSLGTGFYEQYF.

J is TRBJ1-2 and V is TRBV27; D is possibly TRBD1 (6 bases). The CDR3 runs 17 residues. V lost 2 bases, J lost 5 bases, and 21 bases lay in between. CDR1 is MNHEY and CDR2 is SMNVEV in the germline V gene (reference sequence). The CDR3 spells CASSLSAGEPLWYGYTF. CDR3 coding DNA: TGTGCCAGCAGTTTAAGTGCAGGGGAACCGCTATGGTATGGCTACACCTTC.

This clonotype was observed at least ten times. The V call is TRBV6-1, the J call TRBJ2-5, with D possibly being TRBD2 (6 bases). The CDR3 sequence is 15 residues long. V lost 8 bases to trimming and J lost 4 bases, with 20 bases between them. Germline-derived CDR1 and CDR2 are MNHNS and SASEGT. CDR3 protein: CASYGAGLSIETQYF. The CDR3 coding sequence is TGTGCCAGCTATGGAGCGGGTCTCTCCATAGAGACCCAGTACTTC.

The J gene is TRBJ2-7, the V gene TRBV25-1; 11 bases are a match to TRBD2. The junction had 18 bases not matched to a gene; V was cut back by 6 bases and J by 5 bases. Germline V gene data show CDR1 as MGHDK and CDR2 as SYGVNS. The CDR3 has 18 amino acids. The CDR3 bases are TGTGCCAGCAGCGCCCACTGGAGTAGCGGGAGGGCTGTCGACGAGCAGTACTTC. Residues: CASSAHWSSGRAVDEQYF.

In this sample, this clonotype turned up many times. The chain joins TRBV13 to TRBJ2-3; possible D gene TRBD2, 5 bases. Per germline, CDR1 PRHDT and CDR2 FYEKMQ (reference sequence). V lost 5 bases, J lost 0 bases, and 6 bases lay in between. The CDR3 consists of 13 residues. The CDR3 nucleotides read TGTGCCAGCAGCACGGGGAGCACAGATACGCAGTATTTT. Amino acid sequence: CASSTGSTDTQYF. The variable domain in full, completed from reference TRBV13 and TRBJ2-3, reads AAGVIQSPRHLIKEKRETATLKCYPIPRHDTVYWYQQGPGQDPQFLISFYEKMQSDKGSIPDRFSAQQFSDYHSELNMSSLELGDSALYFCASSTGSTDTQYFGPGTRLTVL.

The CDR3 here is CASRGRPRGREAAEQYF. The CDR3 nucleotides are TGCGCCAGCAGGGGACGACCTAGGGGGCGAGAGGCTGCCGAGCAGTACTTC. V usage is TRBV10-2 and J usage is TRBJ2-7; 7 bases agree with TRBD1. V dropped 6 bases and J dropped 6; count of bases not matched to a gene: 20. CDR1 WSHSY and CDR2 SAAADI come from the germline V gene. The CDR3 length is 17 residues.

The sample holds many counts of this clonotype. V usage is TRBV7-9 and J usage is TRBJ1-2; no reliable D call. Per germline, CDR1 SEHNR and CDR2 FQNEAQ (reference sequence). CDR3 length equals 12 residues. Trimming took 2 bases from V and 7 from J, leaving 8 bases between them. CDR3 sequence (DNA): TGTGCCAGCAGCTTATCGGGGTCTGGCTACACCTTC. Translated, it gives CASSLSGSGYTF.